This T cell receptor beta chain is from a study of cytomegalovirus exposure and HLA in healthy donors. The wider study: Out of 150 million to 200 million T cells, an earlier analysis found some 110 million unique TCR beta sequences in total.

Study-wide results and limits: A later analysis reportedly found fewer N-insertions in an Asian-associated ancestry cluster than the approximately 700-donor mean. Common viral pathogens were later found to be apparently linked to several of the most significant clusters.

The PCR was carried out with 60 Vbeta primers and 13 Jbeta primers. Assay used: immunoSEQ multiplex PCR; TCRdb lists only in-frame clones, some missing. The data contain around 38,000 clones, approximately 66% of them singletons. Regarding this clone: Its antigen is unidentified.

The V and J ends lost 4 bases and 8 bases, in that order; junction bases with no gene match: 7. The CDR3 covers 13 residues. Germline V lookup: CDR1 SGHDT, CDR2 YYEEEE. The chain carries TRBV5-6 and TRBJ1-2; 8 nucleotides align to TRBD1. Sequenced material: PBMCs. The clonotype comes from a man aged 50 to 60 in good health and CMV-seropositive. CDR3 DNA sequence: TGTGCCAGCAGCATCCAGGGGGCTGGCGGCTACACCTTC. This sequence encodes CASSIQGAGGYTF.